The rows below give T cell receptor beta chains drawn from one sample of a study of regulatory T cells in long-lasting Graves disease. TCRdb analysed the multiplex PCR reads with MiXCR anew, one entry per CDR3 protein. The sample has almost 450,000 distinct CDR3 sequences; over 15% are singletons. These records were also assigned to another study, of T cells in Graves' hyperthyroidism and ophthalmopathy.

Source: peripheral blood mononuclear cells (PBMCs), taken at new diagnosis, from a patient treated with antithyroid drugs. All receptors come from a woman aged 25 to 39 with Graves disease. Both conserved end residues are part of each CDR3. A D gene is named only where the DNA matches it firmly. The size field is filled for only some rows; it gives once, few, many or a size class.

J: TRBJ1-2; D: -; size: many; V: TRBV7-2; DNA: TGTGCCAGCAGCCTTCGTGACGGAGCTAACTATGGCTACACCTTC; CDR3: CASSLRDGANYGYTF
J: TRBJ1-5; D: -; size: -; V: TRBV9; DNA: TGTGCCAGCAGCGTAGGCAGTGTCAATCAGCCCCAGCATTTT; CDR3: CASSVGSVNQPQHF
J: TRBJ2-1; D: -; size: many; V: TRBV7-2; DNA: TGTGCCAGCAGCTTAGTTCTACTAGCAGGGAGGAATGAGCAGTTCTTC; CDR3: CASSLVLLAGRNEQFF
J: TRBJ2-7; D: -; size: many; V: TRBV27; DNA: TGTGCCAGCAGTTTGAGCTGCGAGCAGTACTTC; CDR3: CASSLSCEQYF
J: TRBJ2-7; D: TRBD2; size: few; V: TRBV12-3/TRBV12-4; DNA: TGTGCCAGCAGTTCGACTAGCGGGAGGTCTTACGAGCAGTACTTC; CDR3: CASSSTSGRSYEQYF
J: TRBJ2-3; D: TRBD2; size: few; V: TRBV6-1; DNA: TGTGCCAGCTCTAAAGCGGGAGGGCCTAATACGCAGTATTTT; CDR3: CASSKAGGPNTQYF
J: TRBJ2-7; D: TRBD1; size: many; V: TRBV9; DNA: TGTGCCAGCAGCGTATCCGGGACAGGCCGCTACGAGCAGTACTTC; CDR3: CASSVSGTGRYEQYF
J: TRBJ2-3; D: -; size: many; V: TRBV11-2; DNA: TGTGCCAGCAGCTTACGCCAAGCAGATACGCAGTATTTT; CDR3: CASSLRQADTQYF
J: TRBJ2-1; D: TRBD2; size: -; V: TRBV7-3; DNA: TGTGCCAGCAGCTCTAGTAGCGGGAGCACCCCCAATGAGCAGTTCTTC; CDR3: CASSSSSGSTPNEQFF
J: TRBJ1-2; D: -; size: -; V: TRBV7-2; DNA: TGTGCCAGCAGCTTTAACAGGGCCCCCTTAGAATTAGATGGCTACACCTTC; CDR3: CASSFNRAPLELDGYTF
J: TRBJ1-6; D: -; size: many; V: TRBV6-1; DNA: TGTGCCAGCAGCCCCAACCTGGGCGTGGAATCACCCCTCCACTTT; CDR3: CASSPNLGVESPLHF
J: TRBJ2-7; D: -; size: many; V: TRBV4-1; DNA: TGCGCCAGCAGCCAAGTTTACAGGGAGACTAGCTTTTTGGGCTCCTACGAGCAGTACTTC; CDR3: CASSQVYRETSFLGSYEQYF
J: TRBJ2-2; D: TRBD1; size: many; V: TRBV12-3/TRBV12-4; DNA: TGTGCCAGCAGGAGACAGGGGGTACACACCGGGGAGCTGTTTTTT; CDR3: CASRRQGVHTGELFF
J: TRBJ1-2; D: -; size: many; V: TRBV18; DNA: TGTGCCAGCTCACCAGAATATAACTATGGCTACACCTTC; CDR3: CASSPEYNYGYTF
J: TRBJ2-5; D: -; size: many; V: TRBV28; DNA: TGTGCCAGCAGCACGACCCCCTCAGAGACCCAGTACTTC; CDR3: CASSTTPSETQYF
J: TRBJ1-4; D: -; size: many; V: TRBV4-1; DNA: TGCGCCAGCAGCCAAGTATATGCAACTAATGAAAAACTGTTTTTT; CDR3: CASSQVYATNEKLFF
J: TRBJ2-1; D: -; size: many; V: TRBV28; DNA: TGTGCTACGCAGGGGGGCGTTCATGGTGAGCAGTTCTTC; CDR3: CATQGGVHGEQFF
J: TRBJ2-1; D: TRBD2; size: many; V: TRBV7-3; DNA: TGTGCCAGCAGCAATCTAGCGGGAGTGAGGAATGAGCAGTTCTTC; CDR3: CASSNLAGVRNEQFF
J: TRBJ1-1; D: TRBD1; size: many; V: TRBV5-1; DNA: TGCGCCAGCAGCCTAGGGGGCCAGTCCAAGGGTGAAGCTTTCTTT; CDR3: CASSLGGQSKGEAFF
J: TRBJ2-6; D: -; size: -; V: TRBV4-2; DNA: TGTGCCAGCAGCCAAGGTGGTCTAGGGGGGACTGGGGCCAACGTCCTGACTTTC; CDR3: CASSQGGLGGTGANVLTF
J: TRBJ2-1; D: TRBD2; size: many; V: TRBV14; DNA: TGTGCCAGCAGCCAACGACTAGCGGGAGGACCCAATGAGCAGTTCTTC; CDR3: CASSQRLAGGPNEQFF
J: TRBJ1-1; D: -; size: -; V: TRBV27; DNA: TGTGCCAGCATGGATACACTGGCTTTCTTT; CDR3: CASMDTLAFF
J: TRBJ2-5; D: TRBD2; size: many; V: TRBV7-9; DNA: TGTGCCAGCAGCTTAGCGCGGACTAGTATACCACGACAAGAGACCCAGTACTTC; CDR3: CASSLARTSIPRQETQYF
J: TRBJ2-3; D: -; size: many; V: TRBV6-2/TRBV6-3; DNA: TGTGCCAGCAGTCGCCGGGCGGCAGATACGCAGTATTTT; CDR3: CASSRRAADTQYF
J: TRBJ2-1; D: TRBD1; size: -; V: TRBV18; DNA: TGTGCCAGCTCACCAAGGACAGGGGTAGACAATGAGCAGTTCTTC; CDR3: CASSPRTGVDNEQFF
J: TRBJ2-3; D: -; size: -; V: TRBV3-1; DNA: TGTGCCAGCAGTCCAGGGCGGGGCGGAAGCACAGATACGCAGTATTTT; CDR3: CASSPGRGGSTDTQYF
J: TRBJ2-7; D: -; size: many; V: TRBV2; DNA: TGTGCCAGCAGTGTTGTCCTTCGGGCTACCTACGAGCAGTACTTC; CDR3: CASSVVLRATYEQYF
J: TRBJ2-3; D: TRBD1; size: many; V: TRBV20-1; DNA: TGCAGTGCTAGAGATTTGGGGACAGGGGCGAACACAGATACGCAGTATTTT; CDR3: CSARDLGTGANTDTQYF
J: TRBJ2-1; D: TRBD2; size: many; V: TRBV10-2; DNA: TGCGCCAGCAGTGAGCAAGCTAGCGGGGGGTACAATGAGCAGTTCTTC; CDR3: CASSEQASGGYNEQFF
J: TRBJ1-4; D: TRBD1; size: -; V: TRBV7-2; DNA: TGTGCCAGCAGCCCCGGGACAGGGGTATCCGAAAAACTGTTTTTT; CDR3: CASSPGTGVSEKLFF
J: TRBJ1-2; D: -; size: -; V: TRBV3-1; DNA: TGTGCCAGCAGCCAAGAGAAAGGCTACACCTTC; CDR3: CASSQEKGYTF
J: TRBJ2-7; D: -; size: many; V: TRBV5-1; DNA: TGCGCCAGCAGCCTGTGGGCGGGACCCTACGAGCAGTACTTC; CDR3: CASSLWAGPYEQYF
J: TRBJ1-2; D: -; size: many; V: TRBV6-1; DNA: TGTGCCGCAGGGCGGCAGGGCAGTATGTATGGCTACACCTTC; CDR3: CAAGRQGSMYGYTF
J: TRBJ2-5; D: TRBD1; size: many; V: TRBV2; DNA: TGTGCCAGCAGTTACAGGGGCGGGGAGACCCAGTACTTC; CDR3: CASSYRGGETQYF
J: TRBJ2-1; D: -; size: -; V: TRBV7-2; DNA: TGTGCCAGCAGCTTAGCTACTGGGGGGAGGGGGTGGCAGTTCTTC; CDR3: CASSLATGGRGWQFF
J: TRBJ2-1; D: TRBD2; size: many; V: TRBV29-1; DNA: TGCAGCGCTCTTTCGGGAAAACCCGGGTGGGGGGCTAGCGGGAGAAGCAATGAGCAGTTCTTC; CDR3: CSALSGKPGWGASGRSNEQFF
J: TRBJ1-1; D: -; size: many; V: TRBV27; DNA: TGTGCCAGCAGCGGGGGGACGACTGAAGCTTTCTTT; CDR3: CASSGGTTEAFF
J: TRBJ2-6; D: TRBD1; size: -; V: TRBV7-9; DNA: TGTGCCAGCAGCTCGACGGGACAGGGTACTGCTGGGGCCAACGTCCTGACTTTC; CDR3: CASSSTGQGTAGANVLTF
J: TRBJ2-1; D: -; size: many; V: TRBV30; DNA: TGTGCCTTAACCGACAGCAATGAGCAGTTCTTC; CDR3: CALTDSNEQFF
J: TRBJ2-7; D: -; size: -; V: TRBV20-1; DNA: TGCAGTGCCGTGGACAGATCCTACGAGCAGTACTTC; CDR3: CSAVDRSYEQYF
J: TRBJ2-6; D: -; size: -; V: TRBV7-8; DNA: TGTGCCAGCACCCCCCGAGGGGACTCTGGGGCCAACGTCCTGACTTTC; CDR3: CASTPRGDSGANVLTF
J: TRBJ2-7; D: TRBD2; size: few; V: TRBV7-9; DNA: TGTGCCAGCAGCTTAGATGGACTAGCGGCCGGAGGCTCCTACGAGCAGTACTTC; CDR3: CASSLDGLAAGGSYEQYF
J: TRBJ2-5; D: TRBD2; size: -; V: TRBV11-2; DNA: TGTGCCAGCAGCCTAGGGCCCCTCCATAGTAGCGGGAGCCGGCAAGAGACCCAGTACTTC; CDR3: CASSLGPLHSSGSRQETQYF
J: TRBJ2-7; D: -; size: -; V: TRBV20-1; DNA: TGCAGTGCTAGTCGAACAGGTACATCCTACGAGCAGTACTTC; CDR3: CSASRTGTSYEQYF
J: TRBJ2-1; D: TRBD2; size: -; V: TRBV28; DNA: TGTGCCAGCAGTGCCTCCGAGGCTAGCGGGGGTGAGGGGGGGTTCTTC; CDR3: CASSASEASGGEGGFF
J: TRBJ2-3; D: -; size: many; V: TRBV28; DNA: TGTGCCAGCAGTAAGGAACCGGGATTATATACGCAGTATTTT; CDR3: CASSKEPGLYTQYF
J: TRBJ1-1; D: TRBD1; size: -; V: TRBV10-3; DNA: TGTGCCATCAAACAGGGGCGGACTGAAGCTTTCTTT; CDR3: CAIKQGRTEAFF
J: TRBJ1-1; D: TRBD1; size: many; V: TRBV7-9; DNA: TGTGCCAGCCTCTCGGCTACAGGGGGGCTGAACACTGAAGCTTTCTTT; CDR3: CASLSATGGLNTEAFF
J: TRBJ1-1; D: -; size: -; V: TRBV28; DNA: TGTGCCAGCAAGTGGTCCGGTGTGGTCGCTGAAGCTTTCTTT; CDR3: CASKWSGVVAEAFF
J: TRBJ2-7; D: TRBD1; size: many; V: TRBV5-1; DNA: TGCGCCAGCAGCCGGACCGGGACAGAATCCTACGAGCAGTACTTC; CDR3: CASSRTGTESYEQYF
J: TRBJ2-2; D: TRBD2; size: many; V: TRBV27; DNA: TGTGCCAGCAGTGGTCCAGCGGGAGGGCCGGAGACCGGGGAGCTGTTTTTT; CDR3: CASSGPAGGPETGELFF
J: TRBJ2-3; D: -; size: few; V: TRBV7-8; DNA: TGTGCCAGCATCTACGAGACCACAGATACGCAGTATTTT; CDR3: CASIYETTDTQYF
J: TRBJ2-7; D: TRBD2; size: many; V: TRBV28; DNA: TGTGCCAGCAGTTCCCCCCGGACTAGATCCTACGAGCAGTACTTC; CDR3: CASSSPRTRSYEQYF
J: TRBJ2-2; D: TRBD1; size: many; V: TRBV30; DNA: TGTGCCTGGGAGGGACAGTCGAACACCGGGGAGCTGTTTTTT; CDR3: CAWEGQSNTGELFF